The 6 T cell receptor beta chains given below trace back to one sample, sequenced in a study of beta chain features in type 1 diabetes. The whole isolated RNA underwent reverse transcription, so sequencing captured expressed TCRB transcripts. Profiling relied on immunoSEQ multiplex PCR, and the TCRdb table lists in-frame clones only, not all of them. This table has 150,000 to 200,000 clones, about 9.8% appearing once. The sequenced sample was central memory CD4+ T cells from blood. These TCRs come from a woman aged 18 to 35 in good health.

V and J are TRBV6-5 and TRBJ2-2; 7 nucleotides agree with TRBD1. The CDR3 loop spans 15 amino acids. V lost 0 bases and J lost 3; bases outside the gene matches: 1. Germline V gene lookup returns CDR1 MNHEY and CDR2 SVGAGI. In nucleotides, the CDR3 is TGTGCCAGCAGTTACTCGGGACAGTACACCGGGGAGCTGTTTTTT. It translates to CASSYSGQYTGELFF.

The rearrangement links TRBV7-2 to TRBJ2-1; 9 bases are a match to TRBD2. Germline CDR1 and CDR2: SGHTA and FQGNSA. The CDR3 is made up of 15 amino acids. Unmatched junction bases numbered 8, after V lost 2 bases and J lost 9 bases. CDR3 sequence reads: CASSLWRGGLSEQFF. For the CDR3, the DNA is TGTGCCAGCAGCTTATGGCGGGGGGGCCTGAGTGAGCAGTTCTTC.

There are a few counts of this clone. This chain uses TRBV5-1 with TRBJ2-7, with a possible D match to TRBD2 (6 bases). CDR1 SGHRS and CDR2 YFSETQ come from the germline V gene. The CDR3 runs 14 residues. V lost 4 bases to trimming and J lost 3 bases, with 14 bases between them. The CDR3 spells CASSPGGALYEQYF. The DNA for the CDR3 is TGCGCCAGCAGCCCCGGAGGGGCGCTCTACGAGCAGTACTTC.

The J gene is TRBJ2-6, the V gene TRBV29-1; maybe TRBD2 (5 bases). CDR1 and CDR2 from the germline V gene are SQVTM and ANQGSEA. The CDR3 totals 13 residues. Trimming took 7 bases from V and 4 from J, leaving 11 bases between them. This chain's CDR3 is CSALASGANVLTF. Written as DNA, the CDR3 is TGCAGCGCTCTAGCTTCAGGGGCCAACGTCCTGACTTTC.

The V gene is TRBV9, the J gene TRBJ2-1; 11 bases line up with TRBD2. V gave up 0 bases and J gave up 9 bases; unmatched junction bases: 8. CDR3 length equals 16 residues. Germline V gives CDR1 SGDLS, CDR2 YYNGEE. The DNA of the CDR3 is TGTGCCAGCAGCGTAGGTGGCCTAGCGGGGGGATTTGAGCAGTTCTTC. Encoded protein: CASSVGGLAGGFEQFF. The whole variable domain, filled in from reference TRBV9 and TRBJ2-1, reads DSGVTQTPKHLITATGQRVTLRCSPRSGDLSVYWYQQSLDQGLQFLIQYYNGEERAKGNILERFSAQQFPDLHSELNLSSLELGDSALYFCASSVGGLAGGFEQFFGPGTRLTVL.

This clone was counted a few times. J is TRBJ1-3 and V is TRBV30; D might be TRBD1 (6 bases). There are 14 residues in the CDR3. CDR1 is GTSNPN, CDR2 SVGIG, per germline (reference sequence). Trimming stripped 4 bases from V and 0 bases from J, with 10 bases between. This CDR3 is CAWKAGVSGNTIYF. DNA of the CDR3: TGTGCCTGGAAGGCAGGGGTCTCTGGAAACACCATATATTTT.